This T cell receptor (beta chain) was captured by sequencing in a study of T cells in Graves' hyperthyroidism and ophthalmopathy. As for the study in general: Before any treatment, at initial diagnosis, peripheral blood was collected. Study-level findings and limits: Blood also showed most of the thyroid clonotypes that were expanded above 0.001.

This clonotype was seen many times. Its antigen is unidentified. Researchers amplified the TCR beta CDR3 regions from RNA transcripts. An initial round of RT-PCR targeting the TCR CDR3 relied on the HTBI primer set. One entry per CDR3 protein results from TCRdb running MiXCR on the multiplex PCR reads. The sample has around 690,000 distinct CDR3 sequences, less than 25% seen once. The cohort's ophthalmopathy patients, a group with duration under 3 months, had a Clinical Activity Score of at least 3 and a NOSPECS grade of at least 4. Exclusion followed for patients with uncontrolled infection, other autoimmune disease, pregnancy or lactation. Germline-derived CDR1 and CDR2 are SGHAT and FQNNGV. Trimming shortened V by 5 bases and J by 2 bases, and 13 bases separated the two germline ends. This CDR3 is built from 14 residues.

Sequenced: blood. This receptor was taken from a young man with Graves' ophthalmopathy. This chain links TRBV11-2 with TRBJ2-7, with D maybe TRBD1 (5 bases). For the CDR3, the DNA is TGTGCCAGCAGCCCTATACAGGACCCCTACGAGCAGTACTTC. Translated: CASSPIQDPYEQYF. Combining the CDR3 with reference TRBV11-2 and TRBJ2-7 gives the whole variable domain EAGVAQSPRYKIIEKRQSVAFWCNPISGHATLYWYQQILGQGPKLLIQFQNNGVVDDSQLPKDRFSAERLKGVDSTLKIQPAKLEDSAVYLCASSPIQDPYEQYFGPGTRLTVT.